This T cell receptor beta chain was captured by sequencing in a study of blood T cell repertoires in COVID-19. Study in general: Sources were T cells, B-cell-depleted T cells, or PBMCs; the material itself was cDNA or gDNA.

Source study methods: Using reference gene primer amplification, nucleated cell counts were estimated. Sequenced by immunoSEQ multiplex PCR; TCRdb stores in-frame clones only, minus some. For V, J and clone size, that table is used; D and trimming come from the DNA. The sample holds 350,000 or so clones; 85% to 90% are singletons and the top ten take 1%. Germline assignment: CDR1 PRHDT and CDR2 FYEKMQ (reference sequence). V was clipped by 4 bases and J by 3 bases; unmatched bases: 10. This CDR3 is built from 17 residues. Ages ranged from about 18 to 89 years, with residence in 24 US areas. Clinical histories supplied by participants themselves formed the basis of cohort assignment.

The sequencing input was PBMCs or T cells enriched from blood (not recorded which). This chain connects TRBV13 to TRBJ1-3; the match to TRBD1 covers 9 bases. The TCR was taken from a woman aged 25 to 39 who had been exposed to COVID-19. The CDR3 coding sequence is TGTGCCAGCAGCTCCCGTATTACAGGGGGCCTTGGAAACACCATATATTTT. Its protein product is CASSSRITGGLGNTIYF.